This TCR beta chain was observed in a study of OX40 agonist ivuxolimab in advanced cancers. Study summary: Allowance was made for prior anti-PD-1, anti-PD-L1 or anti-CTLA-4 therapy, and around 44% had some. The study's findings and limits: Both CD4+ and CD8+ T cell populations in blood had undergone clonal expansion by week 6 at 0.1 to 3.0 mg/kg.

Blood sampling was done at baseline, cycle 4 day 1, and cycle 7 day 1. Sequencing was performed with immunoSEQ multiplex PCR; in TCRdb, only in-frame clones are kept and a portion is missing. The table lists fewer than 85,000 clones, less than 85% of them singletons, with 0.45% to 0.65% in the top ten. Details on this clone: Its antigen is currently unknown.

The source material was CD4+ or CD8+ T cells sorted from blood, sampled in a trial of the OX40 agonist ivuxolimab. The TCR comes from an adult with an advanced solid tumor such as melanoma, head and neck, liver or kidney cancer.

CDR3 nucleotide sequence: TGTGCCAGCAGCGGGCCTAGCGGAGCACAAGAGACCCAGTACTTC. Protein sequence: CASSGPSGAQETQYF. V is TRBV11-3 and J is TRBJ2-5; 7 nucleotides align to TRBD2. This CDR3 region has 15 residues. V lost 5 bases and J lost 2; bases outside the gene matches: 8. Germline V gives CDR1 SGHNT, CDR2 YENEEA.